This T cell receptor beta chain stems from a study of cytomegalovirus exposure and HLA in healthy donors. This CDR3 has 14 amino acids. The V gene's germline CDR1 is SGDLS and CDR2 YYNGEE. Trimming cost V 3 bases and J 6 bases; bases outside gene matches: 9. The sample holds one count of this clone. Its antigen is not known. With 60 Vbeta and 13 Jbeta primers, the PCR was carried out. TCRdb's copy holds only in-frame clones and misses some; the assay was immunoSEQ multiplex PCR. Here the sample spans approximately 150,000 clones, 77% being singletons. General study points: Altogether, some 170 TCR beta chains were recorded as cytomegalovirus-associated. Several of the most significant clusters were apparently associated with common viral pathogens in a later analysis. In the analysis, some V segments, TRBV6-2 and TRBV6-3 included, were excluded as indistinguishable.

Healthy bone marrow donors formed the donor group. The receptor comes from a woman in her thirties in good health and CMV-seropositive. This chain connects TRBV9 to TRBJ2-7; 7 bases fit TRBD1. The sequencing sample was made of PBMCs. The CDR3 DNA follows: TGTGCCAGCAGCGCCTTGGGACAGATAAGCGAGCAGTACTTC. This gives the protein CASSALGQISEQYF.